Below, 13 T cell receptor beta chains from the same sample are listed, as sequenced in a study of OX40 agonist ivuxolimab in advanced cancers. The library relied on the immunoSEQ multiplex PCR assay. TCRdb's version of the immuneACCESS table is confined to in-frame rearrangements and falls short of the full clone set. An unresolved V gene accounts for under half of the shortfall where checked; the remainder is of unknown origin. In all, the sample holds approximately 100,000 clones, and less than 95% of those were seen once. Jointly, the top ten make up more than 0.25% of the sample. Specimen: CD4+ or CD8+ T cells sorted from blood, collected in a trial of the OX40 agonist ivuxolimab. The receptors were sampled from an adult with an advanced solid tumor such as melanoma, head and neck, liver or kidney cancer.

The rearrangement links TRBV4-1 to TRBJ2-6; unclear D gene. Germline-derived CDR1 and CDR2 are MGHRA and YSYEKL. The ends were cut back, 1 base at V and 0 bases at J, with 4 bases in the middle. The CDR3 contains 15 residues. CDR3 sequence (DNA): TGCGCCAGCAGCCAAGCCAGCTCTGGGGCCAACGTCCTGACTTTC. Its translation: CASSQASSGANVLTF.

The rearrangement uses TRBV7-2 and TRBJ2-7; the D gene is possibly TRBD1 (6 bases). CDR1 and CDR2 (germline): SGHTA, FQGNSA. V was trimmed by 5 bases and J by 1 base, leaving 15 bases between them. This CDR3 spans 15 amino acids. CDR3 DNA: TGTGCCAGCAGCCTACAGGGAACCCTATCCTACGAGCAGTACTTC. It specifies CASSLQGTLSYEQYF.

V and J are TRBV7-7 and TRBJ2-2; perhaps TRBD2 as D (6 bases). Trimming cost V 1 base and J 8 bases, with 11 bases left between them. The V gene's germline CDR1 is SSHAT and CDR2 FNYEAQ (reference sequence). CDR3 length: 14 residues. CDR3: CASSLERGIGELFF. CDR3 DNA sequence: TGTGCCAGCAGCTTAGAACGGGGGATTGGGGAGCTGTTTTTT.

The chain recombines TRBV5-1 with TRBJ2-1; possible D gene TRBD1, 5 bases. CDR3 length: 15 residues. Looked up from germline, CDR1 is SGHRS and CDR2 is YFSETQ. Trimming cost V 0 bases and J 7 bases, with 14 bases left between them. The CDR3 reads CASSLGPPPGNEQFF. CDR3 nucleotides: TGCGCCAGCAGCTTGGGTCCCCCCCCAGGGAATGAGCAGTTCTTC.

V is TRBV19 and J is TRBJ2-3; TRBD1 might be the D (6 bases). Germline V gene data show CDR1 as LNHDA and CDR2 as SQIVND (reference sequence). The CDR3 spans 15 residues. Between the trimmed V and J ends, which lost 7 bases and 3 bases, there was a span of 17 bases. CDR3 in DNA: TGTGCCAGTACAACGCGAACAGGGCTGACAGATACGCAGTATTTT. It specifies CASTTRTGLTDTQYF. Using reference TRBV19 and TRBJ2-3 for the parts outside the CDR3, the full variable domain is DGGITQSPKYLFRKEGQNVTLSCEQNLNHDAMYWYRQDPGQGLRLIYYSQIVNDFQKGDIAEGYSVSREKKESFPLTVTSAQKNPTAFYLCASTTRTGLTDTQYFGPGTRLTVL.

The chain joins TRBV11-1 to TRBJ2-3, with 8 bases that match TRBD1. V was pared by 5 bases and J by 0 bases, with 4 bases of the junction left unmatched. The germline gives CDR1 SGHAT, CDR2 FQDESV (reference sequence). The CDR3 consists of 15 residues. The CDR3: CASSTRQGSTDTQYF. CDR3 sequence (DNA): TGTGCCAGCAGCACCCGACAGGGGAGCACAGATACGCAGTATTTT.

The V gene is TRBV28, the J gene TRBJ2-1; D is unclear. Trimming stripped 2 bases from V and 10 bases from J, with 15 bases between. The CDR3 totals 14 residues. Per germline, CDR1 MDHEN and CDR2 SYDVKM. The CDR3 sequence is CASSLIDFFREQFF. CDR3 DNA: TGTGCCAGCAGTTTAATCGACTTTTTTAGGGAGCAGTTCTTC.

The CDR3 DNA sequence: TGTGCCAGCACCTCCTACCCAGGGGGGGGCTACACCTTC. This gives the protein CASTSYPGGGYTF. J is TRBJ1-2 and V is TRBV28; the match to TRBD1 covers 7 bases. Germline CDR1 is MDHEN and CDR2 is SYDVKM. Trimming cost V 7 bases and J 8 bases; bases outside gene matches: 10. The CDR3 is made up of 13 amino acids.

The chain has TRBV7-8 and TRBJ2-3, with 10 bases matching TRBD1. Germline V gives CDR1 SGHVS, CDR2 FQNEAQ. The junction had 6 bases not matched to a gene; V was cut back by 2 bases and J by 4 bases. The CDR3 is 16 residues long. The CDR3 loop reads CASSLRDRGGPDTQYF. As DNA, the CDR3 is TGTGCCAGCAGCTTAAGGGACAGGGGAGGACCAGATACGCAGTATTTT.

This chain connects TRBV7-2 to TRBJ2-1, with TRBD2 identical over 14 bases. J gave up 15 bases and V 0 bases, and 1 base lay outside the gene matches. The CDR3 spans 13 residues. The germline V gene has CDR1 SGHTA and CDR2 FQGNSA. CDR3 sequence reads: CASSLATSGRVFF. CDR3 nucleotide sequence: TGTGCCAGCAGCTTAGCGACTAGCGGGAGGGTGTTCTTC.

The J gene is TRBJ2-5, the V gene TRBV6-5; no reliable D call. The CDR3 totals 14 residues. The V end lost 5 bases, the J end lost 6 bases, and 16 bases lay between the germline ends. CDR1 and CDR2 from the germline V gene are MNHEY and SVGAGI. CDR3 DNA sequence: TGTGCCAGCAGTGGTGACTTGGGTGGGAAGACCCAGTACTTC. Its translation is CASSGDLGGKTQYF.

V is TRBV5-1 and J is TRBJ2-5, with D possibly called TRBD1 or TRBD2 (5 bases each). Trimming cost V 0 bases and J 2 bases, with 8 bases left between them. There are 14 residues in the CDR3. The germline V gene has CDR1 SGHRS and CDR2 YFSETQ. This CDR3 is CASSLVGAQETQYF. For the CDR3, the DNA is TGCGCCAGCAGCTTGGTCGGGGCTCAAGAGACCCAGTACTTC.

This sequence joins TRBV7-3 and TRBJ1-1, with D unclear. The CDR3 length is 13 residues. Germline CDR1 SGHTA, CDR2 FQGTGA. Trimming took off 1 base at V and 1 base at J, with 4 bases between the two ends. The chain's CDR3 is CASSLNGNTEAFF. CDR3 coding DNA: TGTGCCAGCAGCTTAAATGGGAACACTGAAGCTTTCTTT.